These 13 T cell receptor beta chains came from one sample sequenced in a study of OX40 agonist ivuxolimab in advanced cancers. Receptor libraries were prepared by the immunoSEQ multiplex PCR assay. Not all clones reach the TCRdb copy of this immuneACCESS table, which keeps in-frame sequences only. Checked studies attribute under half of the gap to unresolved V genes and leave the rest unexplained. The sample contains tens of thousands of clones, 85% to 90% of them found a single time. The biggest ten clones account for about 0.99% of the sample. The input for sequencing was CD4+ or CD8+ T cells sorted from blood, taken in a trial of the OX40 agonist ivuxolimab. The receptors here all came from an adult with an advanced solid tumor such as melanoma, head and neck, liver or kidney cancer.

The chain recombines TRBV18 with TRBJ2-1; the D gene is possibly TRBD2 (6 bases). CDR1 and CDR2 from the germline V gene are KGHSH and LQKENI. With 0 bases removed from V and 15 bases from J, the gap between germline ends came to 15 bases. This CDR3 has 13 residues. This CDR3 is CASSPPVAGPAFF. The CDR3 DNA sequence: TGTGCCAGCTCACCACCGGTGGCGGGGCCGGCGTTCTTC.

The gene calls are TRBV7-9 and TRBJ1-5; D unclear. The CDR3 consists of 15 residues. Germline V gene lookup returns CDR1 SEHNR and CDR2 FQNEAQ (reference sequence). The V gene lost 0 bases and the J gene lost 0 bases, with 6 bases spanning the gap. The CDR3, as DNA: TGTGCCAGCAGCTTAGCTGAGAGTAGCAATCAGCCCCAGCATTTT. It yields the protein CASSLAESSNQPQHF.

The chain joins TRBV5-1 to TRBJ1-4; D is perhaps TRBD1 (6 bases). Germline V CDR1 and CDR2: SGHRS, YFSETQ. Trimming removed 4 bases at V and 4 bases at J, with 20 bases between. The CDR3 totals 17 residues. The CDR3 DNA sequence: TGCGCCAGCAGCCGTCGGGGGGCAGCTTCGTTTAATGAAAAACTGTTTTTT. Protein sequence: CASSRRGAASFNEKLFF.

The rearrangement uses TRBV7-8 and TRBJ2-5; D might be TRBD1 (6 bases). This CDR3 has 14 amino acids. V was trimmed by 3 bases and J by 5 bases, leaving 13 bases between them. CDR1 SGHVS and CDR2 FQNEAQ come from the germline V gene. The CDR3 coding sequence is TGTGCCAGCAGCTTCGGCACAGGGCGGGAGACCCAGTACTTC. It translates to CASSFGTGRETQYF. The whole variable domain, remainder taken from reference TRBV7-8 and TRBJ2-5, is GAGVSQSPRYKVAKRGQDVALRCDPISGHVSLFWYQQALGQGPEFLTYFQNEAQLDKSGLPSDRFFAERPEGSVSTLKIQRTQQEDSAVYLCASSFGTGRETQYFGPGTRLLVL.

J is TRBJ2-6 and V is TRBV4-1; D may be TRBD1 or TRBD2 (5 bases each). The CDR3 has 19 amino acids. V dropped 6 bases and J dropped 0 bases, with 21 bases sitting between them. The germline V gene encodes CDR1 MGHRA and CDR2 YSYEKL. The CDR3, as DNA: TGCGCCAGCAGACCCAACCGGGACCCTGTCCCCTCTGGGGCCAACGTCCTGACTTTC. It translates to CASRPNRDPVPSGANVLTF.

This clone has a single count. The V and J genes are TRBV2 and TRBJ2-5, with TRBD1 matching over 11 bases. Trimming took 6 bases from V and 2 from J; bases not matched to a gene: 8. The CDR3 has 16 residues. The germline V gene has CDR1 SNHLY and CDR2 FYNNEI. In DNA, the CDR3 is TGTGCCAGCAGGACCCCGGGACAGGGGGTTCAAGAGACCCAGTACTTC. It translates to CASRTPGQGVQETQYF.

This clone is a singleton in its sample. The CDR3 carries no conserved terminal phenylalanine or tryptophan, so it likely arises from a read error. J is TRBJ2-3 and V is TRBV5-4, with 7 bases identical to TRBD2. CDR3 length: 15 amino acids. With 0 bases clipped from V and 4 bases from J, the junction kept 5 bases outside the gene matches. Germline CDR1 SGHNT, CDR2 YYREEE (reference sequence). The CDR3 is CASSLAGTSADTQYS. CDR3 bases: TGTGCCAGCAGCTTGGCCGGCACTAGCGCAGATACGCAGTATTCT.

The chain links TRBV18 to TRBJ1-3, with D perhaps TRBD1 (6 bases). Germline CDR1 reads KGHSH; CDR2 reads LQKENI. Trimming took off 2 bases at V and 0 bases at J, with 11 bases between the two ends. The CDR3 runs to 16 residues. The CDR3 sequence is CASSPDRPISGNTIYF. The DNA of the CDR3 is TGTGCCAGCTCACCAGACAGGCCGATCTCTGGAAACACCATATATTTT.

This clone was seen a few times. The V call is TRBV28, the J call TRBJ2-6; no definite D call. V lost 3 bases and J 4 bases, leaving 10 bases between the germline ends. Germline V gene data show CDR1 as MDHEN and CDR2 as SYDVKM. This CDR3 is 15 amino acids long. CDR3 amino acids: CASSLQLRGANVLTF. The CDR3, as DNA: TGTGCCAGCAGTTTGCAACTCAGGGGGGCCAACGTCCTGACTTTC.

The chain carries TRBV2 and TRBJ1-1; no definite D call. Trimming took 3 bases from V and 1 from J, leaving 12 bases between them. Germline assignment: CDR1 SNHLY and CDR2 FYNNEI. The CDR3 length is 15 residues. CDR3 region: CASSDFSGENTEAFF. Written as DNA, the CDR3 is TGTGCCAGCAGTGATTTTTCAGGAGAGAACACTGAAGCTTTCTTT.

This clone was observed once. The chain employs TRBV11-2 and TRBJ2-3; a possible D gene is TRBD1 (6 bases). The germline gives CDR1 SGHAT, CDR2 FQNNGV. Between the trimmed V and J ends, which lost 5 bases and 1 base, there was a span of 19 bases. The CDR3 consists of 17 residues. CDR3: CASSPPTGSLGTDTQYF. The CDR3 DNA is TGTGCCAGCAGCCCTCCGACAGGAAGCCTGGGCACAGATACGCAGTATTTT.

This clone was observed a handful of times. CDR3 sequence: CASSADLWSLGQETQYF. CDR3 sequence (DNA): TGTGCCAGCAGCGCCGACCTGTGGTCCTTAGGCCAAGAGACCCAGTACTTC. The chain joins TRBV7-2 to TRBJ2-5; D is undetermined. The germline CDR1 and CDR2 sequences are SGHTA and FQGNSA. The V gene lost 5 bases and the J gene lost 1 base, with 20 bases spanning the gap. This CDR3 has 17 amino acids. The full variable domain, with the rest looked up from reference TRBV7-2 and TRBJ2-5, is GAGVSQSPSNKVTEKGKDVELRCDPISGHTALYWYRQSLGQGLEFLIYFQGNSAPDKSGLPSDRFSAERTGGSVSTLTIQRTQQEDSAVYLCASSADLWSLGQETQYFGPGTRLLVL.

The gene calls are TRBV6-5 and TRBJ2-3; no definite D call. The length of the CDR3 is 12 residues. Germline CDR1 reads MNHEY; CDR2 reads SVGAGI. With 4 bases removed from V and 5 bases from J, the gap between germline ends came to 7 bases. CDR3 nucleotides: TGTGCCAGCAGTTCGGTGGAAGATACGCAGTATTTT. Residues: CASSSVEDTQYF.